The next 32 T cell receptor beta chains were all read from a single sample in a study of tissue T cells after allogeneic stem cell transplantation. Documented time point: mouse harvest day 14 after allogeneic transplant. The graft held 10^6 splenic CD5+ T cells and 10^7 T-cell-depleted bone marrow cells. This table comes from immunoSEQ multiplex PCR, and its TCRdb copy is limited to in-frame clones, with some not included. Of roughly 6,000 clones listed, roughly 49% are singletons. The specimen sequenced was gut tissue. These receptors all come from a female BALB/c mouse given C57BL/6 T cells with graft-versus-host disease after an allogeneic hematopoietic cell transplant.

In this sample, this clone turned up a few times. Gene labels here are mouse ones. The read stops 1 residue short of the end of the CDR3; the missing end is completed from the germline J gene. The V gene is TRBV12-2, the J gene TRBJ2-3; 12 bases are shared with TRBD2. The germline CDR1 and CDR2 sequences are SGHLS and HYDKME. V lost 0 bases and J lost 4; bases outside the gene matches: 1. The CDR3 sequence is 15 residues long. The covered CDR3 bases are TGTGCCAGCTCTCTCGACTGGGGGGGCACAGAAACGCTGTAT. Translated, it gives CASSLDWGGTETLY. The entire CDR3 is CASSLDWGGTETLYF.

As regards this clone: Mouse gene names apply. The read ends 1 residue shy of where the CDR3 ends; the end is completed using the germline J gene. This chain connects TRBV3 to TRBJ1-3; D is undetermined. The CDR3 extends over 14 amino acids. Germline CDR1 reads SNHLY; CDR2 reads FYNGKV (reference sequence). Trimming shortened V by 1 base and J by 0 bases, and 4 bases separated the two germline ends. The CDR3 loop reads CASSLEGSGNTLYF. The sequenced CDR3 bases are TGTGCCAGCAGCTTAGAGGGTTCTGGAAATACGCTCTAT.

A few counts support this clone. Gene names are the mouse ones. The sequenced fragment ends 1 residue before the CDR3 boundary, so the rest is inferred from the germline J gene. The rearrangement uses TRBV12-1 and TRBJ1-4; D perhaps matches TRBD1 (6 bases). V was trimmed by 2 bases and J by 3 bases, leaving 9 bases between them. This CDR3 has 14 amino acids. Germline CDR1 reads SGHSN; CDR2 reads HYEKVE. CDR3 DNA (partial): TGTGCCAGCTCTCACCGGGACACCAACGAAAGATTATTT. Its translation: CASSHRDTNERLF. The CDR3 in full is CASSHRDTNERLFF.

This clone appeared a few times. Any gene name here is a mouse gene name. The read falls 1 residue short of the CDR3 end, and the missing part is taken from the germline J gene. The gene calls are TRBV26 and TRBJ2-7, with D unclear. Germline CDR1 is KGHPV and CDR2 is FQNQEV (reference sequence). There are 12 residues in the CDR3. Trimming removed 2 bases at V and 5 bases at J, with 7 bases between. Here the CDR3 reads CASSLAGNEQYF. Partial CDR3 DNA: TGTGCCAGCAGTCTGGCCGGGAATGAACAGTAC.

Points on this clone: Each gene name is a mouse one. The CDR3 extends 1 residue past the end of the read, so its final part is completed from the germline J gene. V gene TRBV3 combines with J gene TRBJ2-4; 10 bases fit TRBD2. The J segment lost 10 bases and the V segment lost 5 bases, leaving 12 bases of the junction unmatched. The CDR3 contains 15 residues. Per germline, CDR1 SNHLY and CDR2 FYNGKV (reference sequence). The CDR3 DNA, read in part, is TGTGCCAGCAGCCCGCGGACTGGGGGAGGGCCCCCCTTGTAC. It translates to CASSPRTGGGPPLY. The entire CDR3 sequence reads CASSPRTGGGPPLYF.

With respect to this clone: The gene symbols are mouse symbols. Read coverage stops 1 residue before the CDR3 terminus; the germline J gene supplies the remainder. The chain links TRBV4 to TRBJ1-3, with D possibly matching TRBD1 (5 bases). V dropped 6 bases and J dropped 8 bases, with 8 bases sitting between them. CDR1 is LGHDT, CDR2 YNNKQL, per germline (reference sequence). The CDR3 runs to 11 residues. CDR3: CASRRTYTLYF. CDR3 DNA (partial): TGTGCCAGCAGGAGGACATATACGCTCTAT.

This clone qualifies as medium-sized. Germline and genes here are mouse. CDR3 in amino acids: CASSQEWTGYEQYF. The CDR3 bases that were read are TGTGCCAGCAGCCAAGAGTGGACTGGGTATGAACAGTAC. The rearrangement uses TRBV5 and TRBJ2-7, with 8 bases identical to TRBD2. The read finishes 1 residue shy of the CDR3 end, and the germline J gene is used to complete it. J was trimmed by 4 bases and V by 0 bases; bases with no gene match: 2. This CDR3 is built from 14 residues. Per germline, CDR1 LGHNA and CDR2 YNLKQL (reference sequence).

On this clone itself: Gene names and germline match the mouse. The CDR3 extends 1 residue past the end of the read, so its final part is completed from the germline J gene. The chain uses TRBV20 and TRBJ1-3, with 7 positions matching TRBD1. The CDR3 totals 14 residues. The germline CDR1 and CDR2 sequences are GFQATS and STVNSAI. The V segment lost 4 bases and the J segment 2 bases; nucleotides outside the gene matches: 5. The part of the CDR3 DNA that was read is TGTGGTGCTACCTTACAGGGGACTGGAAATACGCTCTAT. Its translation: CGATLQGTGNTLY. The whole CDR3 sequence is CGATLQGTGNTLYF.

As regards this clone: Any gene name here is a mouse gene name. The read stops 1 residue short of the end of the CDR3; the missing end is completed from the germline J gene. This rearrangement joins TRBV26 to TRBJ2-3; 12 bases line up with TRBD2. Germline V CDR1 and CDR2: KGHPV, FQNQEV (reference sequence). This CDR3 is 15 amino acids long. Trimming at V came to 4 bases and at J to 3 bases, leaving 2 bases not matched to a gene. CDR3 bases read: TGTGCCAGCAGTCCCGACTGGGGGGGCGCAGAAACGCTGTAT. The encoded protein is CASSPDWGGAETLY. The full CDR3 sequence reads CASSPDWGGAETLYF.

Only a few counts were recorded for this clone. Gene names are mouse gene names. The read terminates 1 residue before the CDR3 end, so the remaining end is supplied by the germline J gene. V gene TRBV12-1 combines with J gene TRBJ2-4, with D possibly TRBD1 on 5 matching bases. The V end was cut by 2 bases, the J end by 0 bases, with 5 bases between. The germline gives CDR1 SGHSN, CDR2 HYEKVE. The CDR3 contains 13 residues. CDR3 amino acids: CASSRQSQNTLYF. The part of the CDR3 DNA that was read is TGTGCCAGCTCTCGACAGAGTCAAAACACCTTGTAC. The whole variable domain, filled in from reference TRBV12-1 and TRBJ2-4, reads DSGVVQSPRHIIKEKGGRSVLTCIPISGHSNVVWYQQTLGKELKFLIQHYEKVERDKGFLPSRFSVQQFDDYHSEMNMSALELEDSAMYFCASSRQSQNTLYFGAGTRLSVL.

Remarks on this clone: Genes here carry mouse names. CDR3 loop: CASSLGTGEGTQYF. CDR3 DNA, as far as it was read: TGTGCCAGCAGTCTAGGGACAGGGGAGGGCACCCAGTAC. This chain connects TRBV26 to TRBJ2-5; 10 bases are shared with TRBD1. The CDR3 is cut off 1 residue early in the read; its end comes from the germline J gene. V trimming: 3 bases; J trimming: 8 bases; junction bases outside the gene matches: 5. Looked up from germline, CDR1 is KGHPV and CDR2 is FQNQEV (reference sequence). The length of the CDR3 is 14 residues.

Concerning this clone: The germline and genes are mouse ones. With the read ending 1 residue before the CDR3 end, the germline J gene is used to fill in that end. This rearrangement joins TRBV3 to TRBJ1-4, with unresolved D. Looked up from germline, CDR1 is SNHLY and CDR2 is FYNGKV (reference sequence). CDR3 length: 13 amino acids. The ends were cut back, 1 base at V and 4 bases at J, with 4 bases in the middle. CDR3 region: CASSLGINERLFF. The sequenced part of the CDR3 DNA is TGTGCCAGCAGCTTAGGCATCAACGAAAGATTATTT. Full variable domain (missing parts from reference TRBV3 and TRBJ1-4): GPKVLQIPSHQIIDMGQMVTLNCDPVSNHLYFYWYKQILGQQMEFLVNFYNGKVMEKSKLFKDQFSVERPDGSYFTLKIQPTALEDSAVYFCASSLGINERLFFGHGTKLSVL.

This clone is medium-sized in the sample. The germline and genes are mouse ones. The read halts 1 residue ahead of the CDR3 end, with the missing end drawn from the germline J gene. This rearrangement joins TRBV2 to TRBJ2-1; D is ambiguous. V lost 0 bases and J 4 bases, leaving 7 bases between the germline ends. CDR1 and CDR2 from the germline V gene are LGHNA and YSYQKL. CDR3 length: 14 amino acids. The covered CDR3 bases are TGTGCCAGCAGCCAAGAGGGCAAATATGCTGAGCAGTTC. Protein: CASSQEGKYAEQF. From start to end, the CDR3 is CASSQEGKYAEQFF.

Within the sample, this clone is medium-sized. Here the gene names and germline are mouse. The sequenced fragment ends 1 residue before the CDR3 boundary, so the rest is inferred from the germline J gene. The chain employs TRBV12-1 and TRBJ2-3, with TRBD2 matching 10 bases. V was clipped by 2 bases and J by 1 base; unmatched bases: 2. CDR1 and CDR2 (germline): SGHSN, HYEKVE. This CDR3 contains 15 residues. The CDR3 DNA, read in part, is TGTGCCAGCTCTCCCGACTGGGGGGGTGCAGAAACGCTGTAT. Its protein product is CASSPDWGGAETLY. The entire CDR3 is CASSPDWGGAETLYF.

Regarding this clone: Mouse gene names apply. The CDR3 sequence is CASSRTNSDYTF. The DNA read from the CDR3 is TGTGCCAGCAGTCGGACAAACTCCGACTACACC. The rearrangement joins TRBV26 to TRBJ1-2; no clear D. The read terminates 1 residue ahead of where the CDR3 ends, so the germline J gene completes it. V dropped 4 bases and J dropped 0 bases, with 3 bases sitting between them. Germline assignment: CDR1 KGHPV and CDR2 FQNQEV (reference sequence). The CDR3 length is 12 residues.

On this clone: Gene names and germline match the mouse. The read falls 1 residue short of the CDR3 end, and the missing part is taken from the germline J gene. The rearrangement links TRBV5 to TRBJ2-5, with 9 bases lining up with TRBD2. After removal of 1 base from V and 2 bases from J, the junction contained 4 bases not matched to a gene. The CDR3 loop spans 16 amino acids. Germline V gene sequence: CDR1 LGHNA, CDR2 YNLKQL (reference sequence). CDR3 in amino acids: CASSQGTGVGQDTQYF. CDR3 DNA (partial): TGTGCCAGCAGCCAAGGGACTGGGGTGGGCCAAGACACCCAGTAC.

This clone is a singleton in its sample. Mouse gene names and germline throughout. The CDR3 is cut off 1 residue early in the read; its end comes from the germline J gene. The chain recombines TRBV3 with TRBJ2-7; D is perhaps TRBD1 (6 bases). Germline values: CDR1 SNHLY, CDR2 FYNGKV (reference sequence). The CDR3 spans 13 residues. V lost 1 base and J lost 7, with 11 bases in between. The CDR3 sequence is CASSLGGGGEQYF. Partial CDR3 DNA: TGTGCCAGCAGCTTAGGAGGGGGAGGGGAACAGTAC.

Turning to this clone: Mouse germline and gene names are used. The CDR3 is cut off 1 residue early in the read; its end comes from the germline J gene. The chain couples TRBV13-3 to TRBJ2-7; 9 positions match TRBD2. V was pared by 0 bases and J by 4 bases, with 2 bases of the junction left unmatched. The CDR3 covers 14 residues. Germline loops: CDR1 NNHDY, CDR2 SYVADS. The CDR3 loop is CASSDATGGYEQYF. Incomplete CDR3 DNA: TGTGCCAGCAGTGATGCGACTGGGGGTTATGAACAGTAC.

Points on this clone: Gene names and germline refer to mouse. Read sequence stops 1 residue before the CDR3 end, and the germline J gene provides the missing end. This chain links TRBV12-1 with TRBJ1-4; 7 bases agree with TRBD1. The germline gives CDR1 SGHSN, CDR2 HYEKVE. The V gene end was trimmed by 2 bases and the J gene end by 4 bases; junction bases not matched to a gene: 3. The CDR3 has 14 residues. The sequenced CDR3 bases are TGTGCCAGCTCTCGGGACAGCCTCAACGAAAGATTATTT. Translated: CASSRDSLNERLF. The full CDR3 protein reads CASSRDSLNERLFF.

This clone was observed a few times. Here the gene names and germline are mouse. The CDR3 extends 1 residue past the end of the read, so its final part is completed from the germline J gene. This chain joins TRBV26 and TRBJ1-3, with a weak D call TRBD1 (6 bases). Germline loops: CDR1 KGHPV, CDR2 FQNQEV (reference sequence). The CDR3 has 14 residues. Trimming took 4 bases from V and 4 from J, leaving 11 bases between them. The CDR3 sequence: CASSPTGMGNTLYF. The sequenced CDR3 bases are TGTGCCAGCAGTCCGACAGGAATGGGAAATACGCTCTAT.

Note on this clone: These gene names are mouse names. Sequencing ends 1 residue short of the CDR3 end; the germline J gene provides the rest. The chain has TRBV12-1 and TRBJ2-3; D ambiguous. The CDR3 contains 14 residues. CDR1 is SGHSN, CDR2 HYEKVE, per germline. The V gene lost 0 bases and the J gene lost 0 bases, with 6 bases spanning the gap. The CDR3 sequence: CASSLSSSAETLYF. Partial CDR3 DNA: TGTGCCAGCTCTCTCAGCAGTAGTGCAGAAACGCTGTAT.

A word on this clone: Gene names and germline refer to mouse. The read stops 1 residue short of the end of the CDR3; the missing end is completed from the germline J gene. The J gene is TRBJ1-6, the V gene TRBV29; 10 positions agree with TRBD1. TRBJ1-6 is identified as an open reading frame with a role that is uncertain. The CDR3 has 15 residues. Trimming cost V 5 bases and J 4 bases; bases outside gene matches: 2. The germline gives CDR1 MSHET, CDR2 SYDVDS. The DNA read from the CDR3 is TGTGCTAGCAGTCGGACAGGGGGTTATAATTCGCCCCTCTAC. Amino acids: CASSRTGGYNSPLY. The entire CDR3 sequence reads CASSRTGGYNSPLYF.

About this clone itself: Mouse gene names apply. The missing CDR3 end, 1 residue past where the read stops, is filled in from the germline J gene. J is TRBJ1-6 and V is TRBV3; perhaps TRBD1 as D (6 bases). TRBJ1-6 is an ORF; its function is uncertain. Trimming pared 5 bases from V and 7 bases from J, leaving 9 bases between. The V gene's germline CDR1 is SNHLY and CDR2 FYNGKV (reference sequence). The CDR3 consists of 13 residues. The covered CDR3 bases are TGTGCCAGCAGCCACGGACAGAATTCGCCCCTCTAC. Amino acids: CASSHGQNSPLY. The whole CDR3 is CASSHGQNSPLYF.

Worth noting for this clone: The genes and germline here are from mouse. The missing CDR3 end, 1 residue past where the read stops, is filled in from the germline J gene. V and J are TRBV29 and TRBJ2-1, with 7 bases matching TRBD2. The germline V gene has CDR1 MSHET and CDR2 SYDVDS. V lost 3 bases, J lost 4 bases, and 0 bases stayed unmatched. This CDR3 is 13 amino acids long. The part of the CDR3 DNA that was read is TGTGCTAGCAGTTTTGGGGGGTATGCTGAGCAGTTC. It is translated as CASSFGGYAEQF. The entire CDR3 protein reads CASSFGGYAEQFF.

By its share, this clone is medium-sized. Each gene name is a mouse one. The read halts 1 residue ahead of the CDR3 end, with the missing end drawn from the germline J gene. The chain uses TRBV12-1 and TRBJ1-6, with D possibly matching TRBD1 (6 bases). TRBJ1-6 is designated an ORF whose function remains uncertain. Germline values: CDR1 SGHSN, CDR2 HYEKVE. Trimming shortened V by 0 bases and J by 8 bases, and 10 bases separated the two germline ends. The CDR3 runs to 14 residues. The CDR3 DNA, read in part, is TGTGCCAGCTCTCTCGCCAGGGGTGATTCGCCCCTCTAC. Translated: CASSLARGDSPLY. The entire CDR3 is CASSLARGDSPLYF.

A few counts support this clone. Gene names are the mouse ones. The read ends 1 residue early relative to the CDR3; the germline J gene fills the gap. The gene calls are TRBV3 and TRBJ2-4, with unresolved D. The V and J ends lost 3 bases and 0 bases respectively, with 4 bases between them. The length of the CDR3 is 13 residues. The germline gives CDR1 SNHLY, CDR2 FYNGKV (reference sequence). Partial CDR3 DNA: TGTGCCAGCAGCTTCGGCAGTCAAAACACCTTGTAC. Protein product: CASSFGSQNTLY. The CDR3, in full, reads CASSFGSQNTLYF.

To note about this clone: Genes and germline come from the mouse. The read stops 1 residue short of the end of the CDR3; the missing end is completed from the germline J gene. The chain is built from TRBV26 and TRBJ1-2; 9 nucleotides line up with TRBD1. The CDR3 is 15 residues long. Germline trimming cut 2 bases from V and 3 bases from J; bases unmatched to any gene: 4. Germline assignment: CDR1 KGHPV and CDR2 FQNQEV (reference sequence). The sequenced part of the CDR3 DNA is TGTGCCAGCAGTCTGAGGAGACAGGGGGACTCCGACTACACC. Its translation: CASSLRRQGDSDYT. The full CDR3 reads CASSLRRQGDSDYTF.

This clone was detected a few times. Genes and germline are mouse. The read gets to within 1 residue of the CDR3 end, and the germline J gene fills in the rest. The chain has TRBV26 and TRBJ1-3; D is possibly TRBD1 (6 bases). Trimming cost V 6 bases and J 0 bases, with 12 bases left between them. Per germline, CDR1 KGHPV and CDR2 FQNQEV (reference sequence). The CDR3 is made up of 15 amino acids. The CDR3 loop reads CASRGQPSSGNTLYF. Incomplete CDR3 DNA: TGTGCCAGCAGAGGACAGCCGAGTTCTGGAAATACGCTCTAT.

This clone was recorded a few times. The genes and germline here are from mouse. The read is 1 residue too short to cover the CDR3 end, so that end is filled in from the germline J gene. The V and J genes are TRBV26 and TRBJ1-4; 7 bases are shared with TRBD1. Germline V gene lookup returns CDR1 KGHPV and CDR2 FQNQEV (reference sequence). With 4 bases clipped from V and 3 bases from J, the junction kept 5 bases outside the gene matches. This CDR3 has 15 residues. CDR3 bases read: TGTGCCAGCAGTCGCTTGACAGGGACCAACGAAAGATTATTT. Protein: CASSRLTGTNERLF. The whole CDR3 sequence reads CASSRLTGTNERLFF.

A remark on this clone: Genes and germline come from the mouse. The read terminates 1 residue before the CDR3 end, so the remaining end is supplied by the germline J gene. The chain combines TRBV26 with TRBJ2-1, with TRBD2 matching 9 bases. V shed 2 bases and J 0 bases; nucleotides not matched to a gene: 2. Germline loops: CDR1 KGHPV, CDR2 FQNQEV (reference sequence). The CDR3 totals 16 residues. CDR3: CASSLHWGDNYAEQFF. The CDR3 bases that were read are TGTGCCAGCAGTCTGCACTGGGGGGATAACTATGCTGAGCAGTTC.

On this clone: Mouse gene names apply. The read ends 1 residue early relative to the CDR3; the germline J gene fills the gap. Other DNA sequences in the same sample also yield this CDR3. This chain uses TRBV26 with TRBJ1-2, with a possible D match to TRBD1 (5 bases). Germline V CDR1 and CDR2: KGHPV, FQNQEV (reference sequence). V was trimmed by 4 bases and J by 2 bases, leaving 8 bases between them. There are 13 residues in the CDR3. The CDR3 loop is CASSRQGNSDYTF. The sequenced CDR3 bases are TGTGCCAGCAGTCGCCAGGGCAACTCCGACTACACC.

Remarks on this clone: Gene labels here are mouse ones. Sequencing ends 1 residue short of the CDR3 end; the germline J gene provides the rest. The chain recombines TRBV12-1 with TRBJ2-1, with TRBD2 matching over 8 bases. Trimming took 2 bases from V and 1 from J; bases not matched to a gene: 0. Germline values: CDR1 SGHSN, CDR2 HYEKVE. This CDR3 comprises 14 residues. The chain's CDR3 is CASSRDWNYAEQFF. CDR3 DNA, as far as it was read: TGTGCCAGCTCTCGGGACTGGAACTATGCTGAGCAGTTC.